This T cell receptor beta chain was captured in a study of shared clonotypes between healthy human individuals. Only in-frame clones appear in the TCRdb table, and some are missing; sequencing was by immunoSEQ multiplex PCR. Of roughly 2.4 million clones in the sample, approximately 96% were seen once. Looked up from germline, CDR1 is SGHNT and CDR2 is YYREEE (reference sequence). V lost 4 bases to trimming and J lost 5 bases; unmatched junction nucleotides: 11. This CDR3 is built from 15 residues. Material for sequencing was naive CD4+ T cells sorted from blood. The subset was: CD45RA+ positively selected. The chain joins TRBV5-4 to TRBJ2-7; TRBD2 aligns across 8 bases. The receptor was derived from a man aged 18-30 years in good health. The CDR3 DNA is TGTGCCAGCAGCCGGGGTAGCGGGGTTCGGGACGAGCAGTACTTC. This encodes CASSRGSGVRDEQYF.